The 21 T cell receptor beta chains below were found in one sample sequenced in a study of graft-versus-host responses after intestinal transplantation. Libraries were prepared by immunoSEQ multiplex PCR; TCRdb keeps only in-frame clonotypes and omits some of them. The sample includes about 81,000 clones, approximately 88% seen only once; the top ten take roughly 0.32%. These receptors' targets are unknown. This specimen consisted of unstimulated CD4+ T cells sorted from spleen or lymph node cells, obtained before intestinal transplant. The receptors here all came from a human donor who received an intestinal transplant.

V gene TRBV28 combines with J gene TRBJ1-4; the match to TRBD1 covers 7 bases. CDR1 is MDHEN, CDR2 SYDVKM, per germline. V was pared by 5 bases and J by 2 bases, with 2 bases of the junction left unmatched. The CDR3 consists of 14 residues. For the CDR3, the DNA is TGTGCCAGCAGTCGGGGACAGACTAATGAAAAACTGTTTTTT. It translates to CASSRGQTNEKLFF.

This CDR3 is CASTTGTSGIYEQYF. CDR3 nucleotide sequence: TGCGCCAGCACTACCGGGACTAGCGGGATCTACGAGCAGTACTTC. The chain carries TRBV5-1 and TRBJ2-7; 13 bases fit TRBD2. The junction had 6 bases not matched to a gene; V was cut back by 6 bases and J by 3 bases. Germline assignment: CDR1 SGHRS and CDR2 YFSETQ. The CDR3 extends over 15 amino acids. The entire variable domain, with the rest obtained from reference TRBV5-1 and TRBJ2-7, is as follows: KAGVTQTPRYLIKTRGQQVTLSCSPISGHRSVSWYQQTPGQGLQFLFEYFSETQRNKGNFPGRFSGRQFSNSRSEMNVSTLELGDSALYLCASTTGTSGIYEQYFGPGTRLTVT.

The chain couples TRBV5-1 to TRBJ1-1, with 7 bases fitting TRBD1. V was pared by 0 bases and J by 0 bases, with 5 bases of the junction left unmatched. This CDR3 has 16 residues. Germline CDR1 reads SGHRS; CDR2 reads YFSETQ. CDR3 loop: CASSLVPQGVNTEAFF. CDR3 sequence (DNA): TGCGCCAGCAGCTTGGTTCCTCAGGGGGTGAACACTGAAGCTTTCTTT. Looking up the rest from reference TRBV5-1 and TRBJ1-1 gives the full variable domain: KAGVTQTPRYLIKTRGQQVTLSCSPISGHRSVSWYQQTPGQGLQFLFEYFSETQRNKGNFPGRFSGRQFSNSRSEMNVSTLELGDSALYLCASSLVPQGVNTEAFFGQGTRLTVV.

The chain couples TRBV28 to TRBJ1-4; the D is unclear. Germline values: CDR1 MDHEN, CDR2 SYDVKM. V shed 5 bases and J shed 4 bases, with 14 bases lying between them. This CDR3 contains 15 residues. CDR3 residues: CASSPFGGINEKLFF. Here the CDR3 DNA reads TGTGCCAGCAGTCCCTTTGGAGGGATTAATGAAAAACTGTTTTTT. The whole variable domain, filled in from reference TRBV28 and TRBJ1-4, reads DVKVTQSSRYLVKRTGEKVFLECVQDMDHENMFWYRQDPGLGLRLIYFSYDVKMKEKGDIPEGYSVSREKKERFSLILESASTNQTSMYLCASSPFGGINEKLFFGSGTQLSVL.

V is TRBV27 and J is TRBJ1-2, with D unresolved. V lost 8 bases and J lost 8, with 24 bases in between. CDR3 length equals 15 residues. Germline V lookup: CDR1 MNHEY, CDR2 SMNVEV (reference sequence). The CDR3 here is CASLLRGGYTGGYTF. The CDR3 bases are TGTGCCAGCCTTTTGCGTGGAGGCTATACGGGGGGCTACACCTTC.

This clone has a single count. This rearrangement joins TRBV29-1 to TRBJ2-5; 8 positions agree with TRBD1. Germline CDR1 is SQVTM and CDR2 is ANQGSEA. With V trimmed by 6 bases and J by 5 bases, 11 bases remained unmatched. The CDR3 spans 14 residues. Written as DNA, the CDR3 is TGCAGCGTCGTGCCGCAGGGGGCATGGGAGACCCAGTACTTC. This translates into CSVVPQGAWETQYF.

The chain links TRBV5-1 to TRBJ1-2; D may be TRBD1 (5 bases). V dropped 5 bases and J dropped 2 bases, with 10 bases sitting between them. Germline V gene lookup returns CDR1 SGHRS and CDR2 YFSETQ. This CDR3 contains 13 residues. The CDR3 DNA follows: TGCGCCAGCAGGACAGACTTAAACTATGGCTACACCTTC. It codes for CASRTDLNYGYTF.

The rearrangement uses TRBV28 and TRBJ2-1; D possibly corresponds to TRBD2 (6 bases). This CDR3 contains 14 residues. Trimming cost V 8 bases and J 6 bases, with 17 bases left between them. The V gene's germline CDR1 is MDHEN and CDR2 SYDVKM. The CDR3 nucleotides read TGTGCCAGCGACAGACAACCCGGGGGCAATGAGCAGTTCTTC. Amino acids: CASDRQPGGNEQFF. The full variable domain, in which reference TRBV28 and TRBJ2-1 provide the parts outside the CDR3, is DVKVTQSSRYLVKRTGEKVFLECVQDMDHENMFWYRQDPGLGLRLIYFSYDVKMKEKGDIPEGYSVSREKKERFSLILESASTNQTSMYLCASDRQPGGNEQFFGPGTRLTVL.

The V call is TRBV4-2, the J call TRBJ2-7; perhaps TRBD1 as D (5 bases). Germline V gene data show CDR1 as LGHNA and CDR2 as YNFKEQ. The CDR3 contains 14 residues. Trimming cost V 1 base and J 5 bases, with 12 bases left between them. In DNA, the CDR3 is TGTGCCAGCAGCCAAGGGAAGCAGGGTGACGAGCAGTACTTC. Amino acids: CASSQGKQGDEQYF.

V and J are TRBV6-1 and TRBJ2-7; possible D gene TRBD1, 6 bases. Germline V gene data show CDR1 as MNHNS and CDR2 as SASEGT. The CDR3 runs to 14 residues. V lost 5 bases to trimming and J lost 0 bases, with 11 bases between them. CDR3 DNA sequence: TGTGCCAGCAGTAGGACAGCCTCCTCCTACGAGCAGTACTTC. Encoded protein: CASSRTASSYEQYF.

The chain recombines TRBV6-6 with TRBJ1-5; weak D call: TRBD1 (6 bases). CDR1 MNHNY and CDR2 SVGAGI come from the germline V gene (reference sequence). CDR3 length equals 14 residues. The V and J ends lost 6 bases and 7 bases respectively, with 16 bases between them. Written as DNA, the CDR3 is TGTGCCAGCAGCTTACAGGGAGTAGGGCAGCCCCAGCATTTT. Amino acid sequence: CASSLQGVGQPQHF.

This clone was seen only once. The chain joins TRBV18 to TRBJ2-7; TRBD1 matches at 8 bases. The germline CDR1 and CDR2 sequences are KGHSH and LQKENI. The length of the CDR3 is 15 residues. V lost 3 bases and J lost 2; bases outside the gene matches: 6. CDR3 DNA: TGTGCCAGCTCACCGCCAGGGGGCGCCCCCTACGAGCAGTACTTC. This translates into CASSPPGGAPYEQYF.

J is TRBJ2-3 and V is TRBV6-4, with 7 nucleotides matching TRBD2. The CDR3 runs 14 residues. Germline lookup yields CDR1 MRHNA and CDR2 SNTAGT. V lost 10 bases, J lost 5 bases, and 12 bases stayed unmatched. The CDR3 is CATERDRCKDTQYF. As DNA, the CDR3 is TGTGCCACCGAGCGGGATAGGTGTAAAGATACGCAGTATTTT.

V and J are TRBV10-3 and TRBJ2-7; 8 bases match TRBD2. In germline, CDR1 is ENHRY, CDR2 SYGVKD. V was pared by 4 bases and J by 2 bases, with 7 bases of the junction left unmatched. CDR3 length: 15 residues. The chain's CDR3 is CAISVRGAHTYEQYF. Here the CDR3 DNA reads TGTGCCATCAGTGTGCGGGGGGCTCACACCTACGAGCAGTACTTC.

The chain is built from TRBV6-1 and TRBJ1-5; no clear D. The CDR3 totals 15 residues. Trimming removed 2 bases from V and 0 bases from J, with 8 bases in between. Germline assignment: CDR1 MNHNS and CDR2 SASEGT. CDR3 bases: TGTGCCAGCAGTGAACTTCAGTATAGCAATCAGCCCCAGCATTTT. It yields the protein CASSELQYSNQPQHF.

The chain links TRBV10-1 to TRBJ1-5; weak D call: TRBD1 (6 bases). There are 16 residues in the CDR3. Trimming removed 8 bases from V and 0 bases from J, with 17 bases in between. Looked up from germline, CDR1 is WNHNN and CDR2 is SYGVQD (reference sequence). The DNA of the CDR3 is TGCGCCAGCCCCCGGTGGGGGCATTATAGCAATCAGCCCCAGCATTTT. This encodes CASPRWGHYSNQPQHF.

CDR3 sequence reads: CSVEEITGRAQGNEQFF. In DNA form, the CDR3 reads TGCAGCGTTGAAGAGATCACCGGGAGGGCCCAGGGGAATGAGCAGTTCTTC. The rearrangement joins TRBV29-1 to TRBJ2-1; the match to TRBD2 covers 8 bases. CDR1 is SQVTM, CDR2 ANQGSEA, per germline. CDR3 length equals 17 residues. Trimming took 0 bases from V and 7 from J; bases not matched to a gene: 14.

The rearrangement joins TRBV2 to TRBJ2-5; 11 bases are a match to TRBD1. The germline V gene has CDR1 SNHLY and CDR2 FYNNEI. With 8 bases clipped from V and 1 base from J, the junction kept 6 bases outside the gene matches. This CDR3 contains 15 residues. The CDR3: CASSGGTGGQETQYF. The CDR3 DNA follows: TGTGCCAGCTCCGGGGGGACAGGGGGCCAAGAGACCCAGTACTTC.

This chain's CDR3 is CASSPRMGAREAFF. CDR3 DNA: TGTGCCAGCAGCCCTAGAATGGGAGCACGTGAAGCTTTCTTT. The gene calls are TRBV7-9 and TRBJ1-1; D call uncertain. The CDR3 totals 14 residues. Germline values: CDR1 SEHNR, CDR2 FQNEAQ (reference sequence). The V and J ends lost 5 bases and 7 bases respectively, with 17 bases between them.

The chain joins TRBV20-1 to TRBJ2-7; D ambiguous. The CDR3 runs to 10 residues. Trimming pared 6 bases from V and 2 bases from J, leaving 5 bases between. The germline V gene has CDR1 DFQATT and CDR2 SNEGSKA (reference sequence). DNA of the CDR3: TGCAGTGCGCGCACCTACGAGCAGTACTTC. Encoded protein: CSARTYEQYF.

The chain has TRBV30 and TRBJ1-2, with TRBD1 identical over 11 bases. CDR1 is GTSNPN and CDR2 is SVGIG in the germline V gene (reference sequence). Trimming removed 5 bases from V and 6 bases from J; junction bases left unmatched: 5. The CDR3 sequence is 13 residues long. This chain's CDR3 is CAWQGQGDHGYTF. The CDR3 DNA reads as TGTGCCTGGCAGGGACAGGGGGACCATGGCTACACCTTC.